The present T cell receptor (beta chain) was sequenced within a study of T cells after yellow fever vaccination. As for the study in general: Preparing low-cell-number fractions relied on SMART-Seq v4 Ultra Low Input. Regarding the study as a whole: FACS-sorted repertoires could harbor abundant contaminating bulk-population clonotypes. After the booster, approximately 95% of CD4 and approximately 87% of CD8 primary-response clones were re-detected.

Concerning this clonotype: What it binds is unknown.

Trimming removed 6 bases from V and 8 bases from J, with 11 bases in between. The CDR3 is 12 residues long. Per the germline V gene, CDR1 is DFQATT and CDR2 is SNEGSKA (reference sequence). From the 5' RACE reads, TCRdb called clonotypes with MiXCR, one entry per CDR3 protein. The profile covers some 350,000 distinct CDR3 sequences, with 4.1% appearing a single time and about 22% taken by the ten largest. V gene TRBV20-1 combines with J gene TRBJ1-6; D is undetermined. The source material was PBMCs, sampled 5 days after the yellow fever booster vaccination. The sequence came from a man in his late teens or twenties who received the YFV17D yellow fever vaccine. CDR3 nucleotide sequence: TGCAGTGCCTACCATCCGGATTCACCCCTCCACTTT. Protein product: CSAYHPDSPLHF.